This T cell receptor (beta chain) is drawn from a study of PD-L1 blockade in urothelial cancer. Across the study: The patients' atezolizumab therapy, 1,200 mg intravenously every 3 weeks, started at some point between 2013 and 2014. Bladder-origin urothelial cancer in males covered most of the roughly 29 patients. The study recovered a median of around 140,000 T cells per blood sample.

TCRdb's copy holds only in-frame clones and misses some; the assay was immunoSEQ multiplex PCR. The table lists roughly 45,000 clones, 80% to 90% of them singletons, with roughly 16% in the top ten. Germline CDR1 reads GTSNPN; CDR2 reads SVGIG (reference sequence). V trimming: 4 bases; J trimming: 5 bases; junction bases outside the gene matches: 8. The CDR3 runs to 15 residues. The sample's time point: peripheral blood 6 weeks after treatment start. Individual patients had between 1 and 8 samples, taken pretreatment and on-treatment. The origin of this receptor is a man in his sixties with urothelial cancer. The rearrangement joins TRBV30 to TRBJ2-2, with 9 nucleotides matching TRBD1. The source was PBMCs, collected around atezolizumab (anti-PD-L1) treatment. The CDR3 coding sequence is TGTGCCTGGAACCCGGGACAGGGAGGGACCGGGGAGCTGTTTTTT. Translating it yields CAWNPGQGGTGELFF.